The 10 T cell receptor beta chains below all came from one sample that was sequenced in a study of shared clonotypes between healthy human individuals. Some clones are missing from TCRdb's copy, which holds only in-frame ones; the method was immunoSEQ multiplex PCR. The sample records 2 million to 2.5 million clones, more than 80% being singletons. The sample consisted of naive CD4+ T cells from PBMCs. Subset given: CD45RA+ positively selected. Receptor source: a man younger than 30 in good health. Some clones in this sample may be carry-over from other donors' samples.

V usage is TRBV6-5 and J usage is TRBJ2-1; D is perhaps TRBD1 (5 bases). CDR1 is MNHEY and CDR2 is SVGAGI in the germline V gene. V shed 6 bases and J shed 0 bases, with 9 bases lying between them. The CDR3 is made up of 14 amino acids. The CDR3 here is CASRVDSSYNEQFF. CDR3 DNA sequence: TGTGCCAGCAGGGTCGACAGCTCCTACAATGAGCAGTTCTTC.

The chain carries TRBV27 and TRBJ1-5; possible D gene TRBD1, 6 bases. The CDR3 is 14 residues long. Trimming pared 6 bases from V and 7 bases from J, leaving 16 bases between. Germline CDR1 MNHEY, CDR2 SMNVEV (reference sequence). CDR3 sequence: CASRNTGFAQPQHF. In DNA form, the CDR3 reads TGTGCCAGCAGAAATACAGGGTTTGCGCAGCCCCAGCATTTT.

The chain joins TRBV11-2 to TRBJ2-7, with 8 bases that match TRBD1. Trimming removed 5 bases from V and 2 bases from J; junction bases left unmatched: 8. The CDR3 sequence is 15 residues long. Germline CDR1 SGHAT, CDR2 FQNNGV. This CDR3 reads CASSLRTGLTYEQYF. CDR3 bases: TGTGCCAGCAGCCTAAGGACAGGGCTCACCTACGAGCAGTACTTC.

CDR3: CASSQSLGWPQHF. CDR3 nucleotides: TGCGCCAGCAGTCAATCGCTCGGCTGGCCCCAGCATTTT. The chain combines TRBV23-1 with TRBJ1-5; D is ambiguous. TRBV23-1 is an ORF; its function is uncertain. V was trimmed by 0 bases and J by 9 bases, leaving 9 bases between them. This CDR3 comprises 13 residues.

This sequence joins TRBV5-1 and TRBJ2-1, with 13 bases aligning to TRBD2. Germline V lookup: CDR1 SGHRS, CDR2 YFSETQ. J gave up 3 bases and V 4 bases, and 10 bases lay outside the gene matches. The length of the CDR3 is 18 residues. CDR3 sequence (DNA): TGCGCCAGCAGCGGACTAGCGGGAGTAAAAAGGAACTACAATGAGCAGTTCTTC. Its protein is CASSGLAGVKRNYNEQFF.

The chain carries TRBV5-1 and TRBJ2-2; the D is unclear. V lost 5 bases and J 0 bases, leaving 11 bases between the germline ends. CDR1 and CDR2 (germline): SGHRS, YFSETQ. This CDR3 spans 15 amino acids. The CDR3: CASSLSPPNTGELFF. For the CDR3, the DNA is TGCGCCAGCAGTTTGTCCCCACCGAACACCGGGGAGCTGTTTTTT. Based on the CDR3 plus reference TRBV5-1 and TRBJ2-2, the full variable domain is KAGVTQTPRYLIKTRGQQVTLSCSPISGHRSVSWYQQTPGQGLQFLFEYFSETQRNKGNFPGRFSGRQFSNSRSEMNVSTLELGDSALYLCASSLSPPNTGELFFGEGSRLTVL.

This chain links TRBV28 with TRBJ2-7, with 10 bases fitting TRBD2. J was trimmed by 1 base and V by 4 bases; bases with no gene match: 13. The CDR3 has 18 residues. Looked up from germline, CDR1 is MDHEN and CDR2 is SYDVKM. The CDR3 DNA follows: TGTGCCAGCAGTTCTCCCGGACTAGCGGCATATGCGTCCTACGAGCAGTACTTC. Its translation is CASSSPGLAAYASYEQYF. The full variable domain, its missing parts supplied by reference TRBV28 and TRBJ2-7, is DVKVTQSSRYLVKRTGEKVFLECVQDMDHENMFWYRQDPGLGLRLIYFSYDVKMKEKGDIPEGYSVSREKKERFSLILESASTNQTSMYLCASSSPGLAAYASYEQYFGPGTRLTVT.

This chain joins TRBV7-2 and TRBJ2-3; TRBD2 matches at 11 bases. CDR1 and CDR2 (germline): SGHTA, FQGNSA. V dropped 2 bases and J dropped 0; count of bases not matched to a gene: 10. CDR3 length: 19 amino acids. The CDR3 protein is CASSLKFRGLAGSTDTQYF. CDR3 coding DNA: TGTGCCAGCAGCTTAAAGTTCCGAGGACTAGCGGGTAGCACAGATACGCAGTATTTT.

V is TRBV7-9 and J is TRBJ2-7; D unclear. Trimming shortened V by 5 bases and J by 0 bases, and 11 bases separated the two germline ends. Germline assignment: CDR1 SEHNR and CDR2 FQNEAQ (reference sequence). The CDR3 covers 14 residues. CDR3 in amino acids: CASSRTARSYEQYF. CDR3 sequence (DNA): TGTGCCAGCAGCCGAACGGCCCGCTCCTACGAGCAGTACTTC.

Here the CDR3 reads CASSQAPSGRVGGELFF. The DNA of the CDR3 is TGCGCCAGCAGCCAAGCCCCAAGCGGGAGGGTTGGCGGGGAGCTGTTTTTT. This chain joins TRBV4-1 and TRBJ2-2; TRBD2 aligns across 10 bases. Germline CDR1 is MGHRA and CDR2 is YSYEKL. CDR3 length: 17 residues. The ends lost 1 base at V and 7 bases at J; junction bases unmatched: 9.